These 27 T cell receptor beta chains were all obtained from the same sample, sequenced in a study of blood T cell repertoires in COVID-19. Some clones are missing from TCRdb's copy, which holds only in-frame ones; the method was immunoSEQ multiplex PCR. The table includes 150,000 to 200,000 clones, around 86% detected once. What was sequenced was peripheral blood. Receptors were obtained from a woman aged 40-49 years with acute or convalescent COVID-19.

The chain employs TRBV6-5 and TRBJ1-5, with 10 bases matching TRBD1. This CDR3 is 15 amino acids long. V lost 2 bases, J lost 7 bases, and 5 bases stayed unmatched. Germline V gene lookup returns CDR1 MNHEY and CDR2 SVGAGI. This CDR3 reads CASSYTTGGGQPQHF. DNA of the CDR3: TGTGCCAGCAGTTACACGACAGGGGGCGGGCAGCCCCAGCATTTT.

J is TRBJ2-1 and V is TRBV7-3; 8 nucleotides match TRBD2. This CDR3 spans 15 amino acids. Germline trimming cut 4 bases from V and 4 bases from J; bases unmatched to any gene: 6. Per the germline V gene, CDR1 is SGHTA and CDR2 is FQGTGA. The CDR3 nucleotides read TGTGCCAGCAGCTCCCTCAGCGGGGGTTACAATGAGCAGTTCTTC. It is translated as CASSSLSGGYNEQFF.

V usage is TRBV3-1 (or the pseudogene TRBV3-2) and J usage is TRBJ1-5; D is ambiguous. V was cut by 0 bases and J by 9 bases, with 12 bases left in between. The CDR3 consists of 14 residues. Germline-derived CDR1 and CDR2 are LGHDT and YNNKEL (reference sequence). The CDR3 region has the DNA TGTGCCAGCAGCCAAGAAGCCGCGATTGTGCCCCAGCATTTT. Its translation: CASSQEAAIVPQHF.

Concerning this clone: At one of its ends the junction is not consistent with the germline gene, which may arise from a read error. V and J are TRBV15 and TRBJ1-4; D is unresolved. This CDR3 has 10 amino acids. Germline CDR1 and CDR2: LNHNV and YYDKDF (reference sequence). DNA for the CDR3: TGTGCCACCGCTAAAGAAAAACTGTTTTTT. Amino acids: CATAKEKLFF.

The genes are TRBV6-5 and TRBJ1-1, with D possibly being TRBD1 (6 bases). V lost 6 bases, J lost 3 bases, and 17 bases lay in between. CDR1 MNHEY and CDR2 SVGAGI come from the germline V gene. CDR3 size: 15 residues. CDR3 bases: TGTGCCAGCAGCCACACTCCTTACAGGGACACTGAAGCTTTCTTT. Translating gives CASSHTPYRDTEAFF.

This CDR3 reads CASSKVRAGVYEQFF. CDR3 DNA sequence: TGTGCCAGCAGCAAAGTCAGAGCGGGGGTATATGAGCAGTTCTTC. The rearrangement links TRBV21-1 to TRBJ2-1; TRBD2 reflects the table's D call only, with no check against the DNA. TRBV21-1 constitutes a pseudogene. CDR3 size: 15 residues.

In this sample, this clone turned up a few times. The chain couples TRBV5-4 to TRBJ2-1; the D gene is possibly TRBD2 (6 bases). Germline CDR1 and CDR2: SGHNT and YYREEE (reference sequence). V lost 4 bases, J lost 6 bases, and 11 bases lay in between. The CDR3 has 13 amino acids. The CDR3 region has the DNA TGTGCCAGCAGCCGACTGGGGGGCAATGAGCAGTTCTTC. Its translation is CASSRLGGNEQFF. Combining the CDR3 with reference TRBV5-4 and TRBJ2-1 gives the whole variable domain ETGVTQSPTHLIKTRGQQVTLRCSSQSGHNTVSWYQQALGQGPQFIFQYYREEENGRGNFPPRFSGLQFPNYSSELNVNALELDDSALYLCASSRLGGNEQFFGPGTRLTVL.

The chain recombines TRBV7-9 with TRBJ2-7, with 8 bases matching TRBD1. The CDR3 runs to 15 residues. Germline V CDR1 and CDR2: SEHNR, FQNEAQ (reference sequence). V gave up 8 bases and J gave up 0 bases; unmatched junction bases: 9. The CDR3 nucleotides read TGTGCCAGCGTTACTACAGGGGGGAGCTCCTACGAGCAGTACTTC. Its translation is CASVTTGGSSYEQYF.

This sequence joins TRBV7-9 and TRBJ2-7; D might be TRBD1 (6 bases). This CDR3 contains 15 residues. CDR1 and CDR2 (germline): SEHNR, FQNEAQ (reference sequence). V dropped 5 bases and J dropped 3 bases, with 17 bases sitting between them. CDR3: CASSSTGTTYYEQYF. The CDR3 DNA follows: TGTGCCAGCAGCAGTACCGGGACAACCTACTACGAGCAGTACTTC.

This clone was observed a single time. The chain links TRBV5-8 to TRBJ2-5; 8 bases agree with TRBD1. The CDR3 contains 15 residues. After removal of 2 bases from V and 2 bases from J, the junction contained 5 bases not matched to a gene. CDR1 SGHTS and CDR2 YDEGEE come from the germline V gene. The CDR3 bases are TGTGCCAGCAGCTTAGACAGGGGTTGGCAAGAGACCCAGTACTTC. It yields the protein CASSLDRGWQETQYF.

The chain carries TRBV3-1 (or the pseudogene TRBV3-2) and TRBJ1-1; TRBD1 agrees at 9 bases. After removal of 5 bases from V and 4 bases from J, the junction contained 8 bases not matched to a gene. The length of the CDR3 is 15 residues. The germline CDR1 and CDR2 sequences are LGHDT and YNNKEL (reference sequence). The CDR3 spells CASSARTGVSTEAFF. Here the CDR3 DNA reads TGTGCCAGCAGCGCCCGGACAGGGGTAAGCACTGAAGCTTTCTTT.

This clone showed up many times. The chain uses TRBV5-8 and TRBJ1-2, with 9 nucleotides matching TRBD1. The CDR3 covers 15 residues. Per germline, CDR1 SGHTS and CDR2 YDEGEE. Trimming at V came to 0 bases and at J to 0 bases, leaving 0 bases not matched to a gene. The CDR3 DNA follows: TGTGCCAGCAGCTTGGGACAGGGGGCTAACTATGGCTACACCTTC. Encoded protein: CASSLGQGANYGYTF.

This chain joins TRBV7-3 and TRBJ2-5; D is perhaps TRBD1 (6 bases). The CDR3 has 16 residues. The V end lost 5 bases, the J end lost 2 bases, and 18 bases lay between the germline ends. CDR1 and CDR2 from the germline V gene are SGHTA and FQGTGA. The chain's CDR3 is CASSLVAGALQETQYF. CDR3 nucleotides: TGTGCCAGCAGCCTAGTAGCAGGGGCCTTACAAGAGACCCAGTACTTC. Full variable domain (missing parts from reference TRBV7-3 and TRBJ2-5): GAGVSQTPSNKVTEKGKYVELRCDPISGHTALYWYRQSLGQGPEFLIYFQGTGAADDSGLPNDRFFAVRPEGSVSTLKIQRTERGDSAVYLCASSLVAGALQETQYFGPGTRLLVL.

The chain is built from TRBV2 and TRBJ1-1; TRBD1 agrees at 7 bases. This CDR3 region has 14 residues. Germline loops: CDR1 SNHLY, CDR2 FYNNEI. The V gene end was trimmed by 8 bases and the J gene end by 3 bases; junction bases not matched to a gene: 9. CDR3 coding DNA: TGTGCCAGCCGAATCAGGGGGTTCGACACTGAAGCTTTCTTT. Its protein is CASRIRGFDTEAFF.

This clone was detected once. The J gene is TRBJ2-2, the V gene TRBV10-3; 12 bases align to TRBD2. CDR3 length: 16 residues. V dropped 0 bases and J dropped 4; count of bases not matched to a gene: 0. Germline values: CDR1 ENHRY, CDR2 SYGVKD. The CDR3 nucleotides are TGTGCCATCAGTGAGTCACTAGCGGGGGGCACCGGGGAGCTGTTTTTT. Residues: CAISESLAGGTGELFF.

The chain uses TRBV6-5 and TRBJ2-3, with 11 bases identical to TRBD2. The CDR3 is 15 amino acids. Germline values: CDR1 MNHEY, CDR2 SVGAGI. The V segment lost 9 bases and the J segment 5 bases; nucleotides outside the gene matches: 10. CDR3 in DNA: TGTGCCAGATGTACTAGCGGGAGTTCGGAAGATACGCAGTATTTT. It codes for CARCTSGSSEDTQYF.

J is TRBJ2-5 and V is TRBV11-3, with 11 bases identical to TRBD2. Germline CDR1 reads SGHNT; CDR2 reads YENEEA. V was pared by 5 bases and J by 3 bases, with 2 bases of the junction left unmatched. The CDR3 is made up of 14 amino acids. The CDR3 coding sequence is TGTGCCAGCAGCCGGGGACTAGCGGAAGAGACCCAGTACTTC. It specifies CASSRGLAEETQYF.

The rearrangement links TRBV27 to TRBJ2-1, with TRBD2 identical over 10 bases. V shed 8 bases and J 4 bases; nucleotides not matched to a gene: 8. The CDR3 totals 15 residues. CDR1 MNHEY and CDR2 SMNVEV come from the germline V gene (reference sequence). The CDR3 loop reads CASGLAGDLYNEQFF. CDR3 DNA sequence: TGTGCCAGCGGGCTAGCGGGAGATTTGTACAATGAGCAGTTCTTC.

This chain connects TRBV11-3 to TRBJ2-2, with 9 bases matching TRBD1. V lost 6 bases, J lost 5 bases, and 4 bases stayed unmatched. Germline loops: CDR1 SGHNT, CDR2 YENEEA. The CDR3 has 14 residues. The CDR3 spells CASRTGGGTGELFF. Here the CDR3 DNA reads TGTGCCAGCAGAACAGGGGGCGGGACCGGGGAGCTGTTTTTT.

V usage is TRBV30 and J usage is TRBJ1-5, with D unclear. This CDR3 contains 13 residues. Germline-derived CDR1 and CDR2 are GTSNPN and SVGIG (reference sequence). V was clipped by 5 bases and J by 4 bases, with 12 bases between them. Written as DNA, the CDR3 is TGTGCCTGGGCACGGGGTGAAAATCAGCCCCAGCATTTT. It codes for CAWARGENQPQHF.

This rearrangement joins TRBV2 to TRBJ2-1, with a tentative D call TRBD1 (5 bases). V gave up 7 bases and J gave up 5 bases, with 18 bases separating them. This CDR3 comprises 15 residues. Germline V gives CDR1 SNHLY, CDR2 FYNNEI. The CDR3 region has the DNA TGTGCCAGCAAAGGGGAACCGGCCCCCAACAATGAGCAGTTCTTC. Its protein product is CASKGEPAPNNEQFF.

The rearrangement uses TRBV10-3 and TRBJ2-1; 8 nucleotides match TRBD1. The V gene's germline CDR1 is ENHRY and CDR2 SYGVKD. This CDR3 has 13 amino acids. J gave up 9 bases and V 6 bases, and 7 bases lay outside the gene matches. The CDR3 spells CAISPRTGSEQFF. CDR3 sequence (DNA): TGTGCCATCAGCCCACGGACAGGGAGTGAGCAGTTCTTC.

The chain is built from TRBV9 and TRBJ1-4, with D hard to call. V was pared by 2 bases and J by 2 bases, with 7 bases between. The CDR3 has 14 residues. Germline V CDR1 and CDR2: SGDLS, YYNGEE. The CDR3 loop is CASSVSSTNEKLFF. The CDR3 coding sequence is TGTGCCAGCAGCGTTAGTTCGACTAATGAAAAACTGTTTTTT.

CDR3 region: CASSLQETQYF. CDR3 sequence (DNA): TGTGCCAGCAGTCTCCAAGAGACCCAGTACTTC. The chain has TRBV6-2 or TRBV6-3 and TRBJ2-5; D ambiguous. CDR1 MNHEY and CDR2 SVGEGT come from the germline V gene. V lost 5 bases, J lost 1 base, and 2 bases lay in between. The CDR3 is 11 amino acids.

The chain's CDR3 is CASSLYEGKLFF. In DNA, the CDR3 is TGTGCCAGCAGCTTGTACGAGGGAAAACTGTTTTTT. The chain joins TRBV5-4 to TRBJ1-4; no clear D. Trimming left V 1 base short and J 10 bases short, with 8 bases between. Germline-derived CDR1 and CDR2 are SGHNT and YYREEE (reference sequence). CDR3 length: 12 residues.

This clone was seen only a few times. V gene TRBV9 combines with J gene TRBJ2-7; 13 bases map to TRBD2. This CDR3 is 15 amino acids long. Germline-derived CDR1 and CDR2 are SGDLS and YYNGEE. V was clipped by 3 bases and J by 4 bases; unmatched bases: 4. CDR3 sequence: CASSAGLAGTYEQYF. The DNA of the CDR3 is TGTGCCAGCAGCGCGGGACTAGCGGGGACGTACGAGCAGTACTTC.

This chain links TRBV5-1 with TRBJ2-2; perhaps TRBD1 as D (6 bases). V dropped 2 bases and J dropped 7 bases, with 12 bases sitting between them. The CDR3 sequence is 14 residues long. The germline CDR1 and CDR2 sequences are SGHRS and YFSETQ. CDR3 amino acids: CASSFQQGSGELFF. CDR3 bases: TGCGCCAGCAGCTTCCAACAGGGCAGCGGGGAGCTGTTTTTT.